This TCR beta chain originates from a study of blood T cell repertoires in COVID-19. The CDR3 runs 15 residues. Trimming at V came to 4 bases and at J to 4 bases, leaving 7 bases not matched to a gene. In germline, CDR1 is LNHDA, CDR2 SQIVND (reference sequence). Original analysis: Counts of nucleated cells, estimated from reference gene primer amplification, were obtained. The protocol was immunoSEQ multiplex PCR, while the TCRdb copy is restricted to in-frame clones and leaves out a portion. That table furnishes V, J and clone size, whereas the DNA furnished D and trimming. The table shows some 350,000 clones, with approximately 86% occurring only once.

The receptor was derived from a human donor in a cohort sampled during active COVID-19. Sequenced: peripheral blood. The gene calls are TRBV19 and TRBJ1-3; 7 bases are shared with TRBD1. The CDR3 DNA sequence: TGTGCCAGTAGTACCTCTGGGACAGCCGGAAACACCATATATTTT. The encoded protein is CASSTSGTAGNTIYF.